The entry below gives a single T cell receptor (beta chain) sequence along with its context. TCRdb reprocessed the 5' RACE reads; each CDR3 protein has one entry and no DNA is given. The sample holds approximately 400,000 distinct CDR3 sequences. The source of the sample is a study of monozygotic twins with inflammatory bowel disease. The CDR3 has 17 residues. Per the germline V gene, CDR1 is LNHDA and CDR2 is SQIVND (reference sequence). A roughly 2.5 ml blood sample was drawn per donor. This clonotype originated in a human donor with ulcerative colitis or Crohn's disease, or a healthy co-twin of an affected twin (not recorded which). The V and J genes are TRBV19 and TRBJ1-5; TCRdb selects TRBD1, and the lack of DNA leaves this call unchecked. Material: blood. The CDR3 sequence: CASSPGQGAGGNQPQHF.